These 32 T cell receptor beta chains share one sample of origin, sequenced in a study of monozygotic twins with inflammatory bowel disease. TCRdb re-called the 5' RACE reads and shows each CDR3 protein once, DNA omitted. The sample totals hundreds of thousands of distinct CDR3 sequences. The specimen was blood. The receptor source for this set is a human donor with ulcerative colitis or Crohn's disease, or a healthy co-twin of an affected twin (not recorded which).

The chain couples TRBV28 to TRBJ2-2; absent DNA, TCRdb's TRBD1 call cannot be checked. CDR1 is MDHEN, CDR2 SYDVKM, per germline. This CDR3 spans 14 amino acids. The CDR3 spells CASLGQLNTGELFF.

The gene calls are TRBV12-3 or TRBV12-4 and TRBJ2-3. The CDR3 consists of 21 residues. CDR3 loop: CASSTSGRNFPLQTSTDTQYF.

The gene calls are TRBV12-3 or TRBV12-4 and TRBJ1-2. The CDR3 covers 12 residues. CDR3 residues: CASRIRSSGYTF.

V and J are TRBV20-1 and TRBJ2-7. The germline V gene encodes CDR1 DFQATT and CDR2 SNEGSKA (reference sequence). The CDR3 contains 16 residues. The CDR3 reads CSARKALAGSSYEQYF.

The chain uses TRBV20-1 and TRBJ1-5. The CDR3 is made up of 15 amino acids. Germline V CDR1 and CDR2: DFQATT, SNEGSKA (reference sequence). The CDR3 protein is CSAREQGGGNQPQHF.

This chain connects TRBV20-1 to TRBJ1-4; TCRdb gives TRBD1 as the D gene, but with no DNA this cannot be confirmed. The CDR3 loop spans 14 amino acids. Germline V gene data show CDR1 as DFQATT and CDR2 as SNEGSKA (reference sequence). The CDR3 is CSAPGGLTNEKLFF.

The chain uses TRBV5-1 and TRBJ2-4; TCRdb gives TRBD1 as the D gene, but with no DNA this cannot be confirmed. This CDR3 has 17 amino acids. Germline lookup yields CDR1 SGHRS and CDR2 YFSETQ. This CDR3 is CASSLGRGQGAKNIQYF.

The genes are TRBV20-1 and TRBJ2-1; the TCRdb D gene call, TRBD2, has no DNA to confirm it. The CDR3 sequence is 13 residues long. The V gene's germline CDR1 is DFQATT and CDR2 SNEGSKA (reference sequence). CDR3 region: CSAGNRVDNEQFF.

The V and J genes are TRBV5-1 and TRBJ2-7; TCRdb indicates TRBD1, and absent DNA this call remains unverified. The CDR3 loop spans 13 amino acids. Germline CDR1 reads SGHRS; CDR2 reads YFSETQ. The CDR3 spells CASSLVRGNEQYF.

The rearrangement links TRBV11-2 to TRBJ2-3; TCRdb's assignment of TRBD2 cannot be checked, as there is no DNA. This CDR3 spans 17 amino acids. Germline lookup yields CDR1 SGHAT and CDR2 FQNNGV. This chain's CDR3 is CASSSGYSGRVTDTQYF.

The chain links TRBV12-3 or TRBV12-4 to TRBJ2-5; checking the TCRdb D call of TRBD2 is not possible without DNA. The CDR3 is made up of 15 amino acids. This CDR3 is CASLIPRRTQETQYF.

The V call is TRBV6-5, the J call TRBJ2-2. The CDR3 runs 15 residues. The germline V gene encodes CDR1 MNHEY and CDR2 SVGAGI. The chain's CDR3 is CASSYHSANTGELFF.

The chain links TRBV7-9 to TRBJ2-1; TCRdb proposes TRBD1, but this gene call is untestable without DNA. CDR3 size: 15 residues. Germline values: CDR1 SEHNR, CDR2 FQNEAQ (reference sequence). The CDR3 loop is CASRAGTGGLNEQFF.

The chain uses TRBV18 and TRBJ2-7; without DNA, the TCRdb call of TRBD1 cannot be checked. Germline V gives CDR1 KGHSH, CDR2 LQKENI. CDR3 length: 15 residues. The CDR3 sequence: CASSRDRWASYEQYF.

J is TRBJ2-1 and V is TRBV6-1; the D gene TCRdb calls, TRBD1, cannot be checked with no DNA. This CDR3 comprises 17 residues. Germline values: CDR1 MNHNS, CDR2 SASEGT. CDR3 in amino acids: CASSKVGQGISYNEQFF.

The V gene is TRBV12-3 or TRBV12-4, the J gene TRBJ2-2; TCRdb returns TRBD1, unconfirmable since there is no DNA. This CDR3 is 14 amino acids long. The CDR3 sequence: CASSPDRGAGELFF.

The chain combines TRBV7-2 with TRBJ2-7; TCRdb gives TRBD1 as the D gene, but with no DNA this cannot be confirmed. The CDR3 consists of 16 residues. Per the germline V gene, CDR1 is SGHTA and CDR2 is FQGNSA. The CDR3 loop reads CASSLVARTGGYEQYF.

CDR3 region: CASSQYQGTNTEAFF. The chain carries TRBV7-2 and TRBJ1-1; TCRdb returns TRBD1, unconfirmable since there is no DNA. This CDR3 contains 15 residues. The germline V gene encodes CDR1 SGHTA and CDR2 FQGNSA.

The chain is built from TRBV12-3 or TRBV12-4 and TRBJ2-1; TCRdb's D gene call, TRBD2, goes unchecked for lack of DNA. This CDR3 region has 12 residues. The CDR3 loop reads CASRETLAGGQF.

This sequence joins TRBV12-3 or TRBV12-4 and TRBJ1-2. There are 15 residues in the CDR3. CDR3 residues: CASSRGTASLVRYTF.

This chain uses TRBV5-1 with TRBJ2-1; TCRdb calls TRBD1, which cannot be checked without DNA. This CDR3 region has 12 residues. Germline V gene sequence: CDR1 SGHRS, CDR2 YFSETQ. Here the CDR3 reads CASSLVGDEQFF.

V and J are TRBV20-1 and TRBJ1-1. In germline, CDR1 is DFQATT, CDR2 SNEGSKA (reference sequence). The CDR3 consists of 13 residues. The CDR3 loop is CSASTSENTEAFF.

The V gene is TRBV24-1, the J gene TRBJ2-3. This CDR3 has 12 amino acids. In germline, CDR1 is KGHDR, CDR2 SFDVKD. CDR3 residues: CATSARTDTQYF.

J is TRBJ2-5 and V is TRBV12-3 or TRBV12-4; lacking DNA, the TRBD1 call made by TCRdb goes unchecked. This CDR3 comprises 12 residues. CDR3: CASSSPGWDQYF.

This chain connects TRBV7-9 to TRBJ2-7; TCRdb outputs TRBD2, but without DNA this stays unchecked. Germline V gives CDR1 SEHNR, CDR2 FQNEAQ (reference sequence). This CDR3 contains 17 residues. Here the CDR3 reads CASSARLFSGGGYEQYF.

The rearrangement uses TRBV20-1 and TRBJ2-7; the TRBD1 assignment by TCRdb is unverifiable without DNA. This CDR3 comprises 13 residues. The germline CDR1 and CDR2 sequences are DFQATT and SNEGSKA (reference sequence). CDR3 loop: CSAAWDRFYEQYF.

The genes are TRBV7-9 and TRBJ1-1. The germline gives CDR1 SEHNR, CDR2 FQNEAQ (reference sequence). This CDR3 has 14 residues. The CDR3 reads CASSVRDLNTEAFF.

This chain links TRBV9 with TRBJ2-4; TCRdb's assignment of TRBD2 cannot be checked, as there is no DNA. The CDR3 runs to 14 residues. The germline V gene encodes CDR1 SGDLS and CDR2 YYNGEE. CDR3 in amino acids: CASSLAGEPNIQYF. Full variable domain (outside the CDR3, taken from reference TRBV9 and TRBJ2-4): DSGVTQTPKHLITATGQRVTLRCSPRSGDLSVYWYQQSLDQGLQFLIQYYNGEERAKGNILERFSAQQFPDLHSELNLSSLELGDSALYFCASSLAGEPNIQYFGAGTRLSVL.

The chain's CDR3 is CASSLTLAGGLGEQFF. This chain links TRBV7-3 with TRBJ2-1; the TRBD2 assignment by TCRdb is unverifiable without DNA. Germline CDR1 and CDR2: SGHTA and FQGTGA. This CDR3 comprises 16 residues.

The chain couples TRBV28 to TRBJ2-7; TCRdb's D call, TRBD1, is unchecked because there is no DNA. The CDR3 totals 13 residues. The germline V gene encodes CDR1 MDHEN and CDR2 SYDVKM. This chain's CDR3 is CASGQGEGYEQYF.

V gene TRBV20-1 combines with J gene TRBJ2-5; the TCRdb call, TRBD1, lacks DNA for checking. From germline, CDR1 is DFQATT and CDR2 SNEGSKA (reference sequence). The CDR3 runs 14 residues. The CDR3 loop reads CSARVGGGSETQYF.

V and J are TRBV11-2 and TRBJ2-1; no DNA is available, so the TRBD1 call from TCRdb remains unchecked. CDR3 length: 20 amino acids. Germline-derived CDR1 and CDR2 are SGHAT and FQNNGV. CDR3 residues: CASSGGPGQGSGSSYNEQFF.